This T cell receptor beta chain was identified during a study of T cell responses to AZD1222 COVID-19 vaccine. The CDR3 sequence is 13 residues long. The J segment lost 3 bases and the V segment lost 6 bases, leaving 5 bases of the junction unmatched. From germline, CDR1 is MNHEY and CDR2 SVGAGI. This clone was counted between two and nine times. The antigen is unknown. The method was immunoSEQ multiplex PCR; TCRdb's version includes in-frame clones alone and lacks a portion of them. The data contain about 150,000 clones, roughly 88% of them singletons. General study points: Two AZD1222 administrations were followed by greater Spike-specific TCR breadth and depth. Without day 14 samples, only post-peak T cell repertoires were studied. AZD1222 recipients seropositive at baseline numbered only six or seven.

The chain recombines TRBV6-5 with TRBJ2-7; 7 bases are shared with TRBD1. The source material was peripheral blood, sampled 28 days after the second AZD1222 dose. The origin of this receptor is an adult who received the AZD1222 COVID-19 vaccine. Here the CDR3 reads CASSRDSLYEQYF. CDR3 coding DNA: TGTGCCAGCAGCCGGGACAGTCTCTACGAGCAGTACTTC.